This entry lists 29 T cell receptor beta chains sequenced from one sample in a study of tumor-infiltrating lymphocytes in primary liver carcinoma. A primer in the constant region served to generate TCR beta cDNA from 500 ng of total RNA. Researchers made the TCR beta libraries by running three nested multiplex PCR rounds with slightly modified ARM-PCR. In the first two PCR rounds, TRBV1-TRBV30 forward primers were paired with a C-beta reverse primer, and each round lasted nine to ten cycles. TCRdb called the multiplex PCR reads again in MiXCR, with one record for every CDR3 protein. The table lists about 330,000 distinct CDR3 sequences, about two thirds of them singletons. In addition to blood RNA drawn from unsorted whole blood, germline DNA was extracted. Input material: peripheral blood. These receptors were taken from a man in his forties with primary liver carcinoma and hepatitis B virus infection.

Regarding this clonotype: A much larger clone sits a single nucleotide away, making a read error possible. This chain joins TRBV7-9 and TRBJ1-3, with D hard to call. Germline CDR1 reads SEHNR; CDR2 reads FQNEAQ (reference sequence). The CDR3 is made up of 14 amino acids. CDR3 bases: TGTGCCAGCAGCCCCGGGATCTCTGCAAACACCATATATTTT. Residues: CASSPGISANTIYF.

For this clonotype: A much larger clone is a single base away; this may be a read error. V gene TRBV29-1 combines with J gene TRBJ2-5, with 7 bases aligning to TRBD1. Looked up from germline, CDR1 is SQVTM and CDR2 is ANQGSEA. The CDR3 extends over 13 amino acids. With 2 bases clipped from V and 4 bases from J, the junction kept 4 bases outside the gene matches. CDR3 sequence reads: CSVEPGQTETQYF. For the CDR3, the DNA is TGCAGCGTTGAACCGGGACAGACAGAGACCCAGTACTTC.

This clonotype was seen repeatedly, ten times or more. The chain is built from TRBV5-5 and TRBJ2-1; D ambiguous. Trimming cost V 1 base and J 2 bases, with 10 bases left between them. This CDR3 is 15 amino acids long. Germline V CDR1 and CDR2: SGHKS, YYEKEE (reference sequence). The DNA for the CDR3 is TGTGCCAGCAGCTTGACGTGGGCAGCCTACAATGAGCAGTTCTTC. This codes for CASSLTWAAYNEQFF.

This rearrangement joins TRBV5-1 to TRBJ2-7, with TRBD2 as a possible D gene (6 bases). The V and J ends lost 0 bases and 0 bases respectively, with 16 bases between them. This CDR3 contains 17 residues. The germline V gene encodes CDR1 SGHRS and CDR2 YFSETQ. CDR3 sequence reads: CASSLGGLVGGSYEQYF. The CDR3 coding sequence is TGCGCCAGCAGCTTGGGGGGTCTAGTGGGAGGCTCCTACGAGCAGTACTTC. Using reference TRBV5-1 and TRBJ2-7 for the parts outside the CDR3, the full variable domain is KAGVTQTPRYLIKTRGQQVTLSCSPISGHRSVSWYQQTPGQGLQFLFEYFSETQRNKGNFPGRFSGRQFSNSRSEMNVSTLELGDSALYLCASSLGGLVGGSYEQYFGPGTRLTVT.

As regards this clonotype: A much bigger clone sits one base away, suggesting this may be a read error. The V gene is TRBV6-6, the J gene TRBJ2-5; D uncertain. This CDR3 spans 13 amino acids. V dropped 7 bases and J dropped 5 bases, with 14 bases sitting between them. Germline CDR1 reads MNHNY; CDR2 reads SVGAGI (reference sequence). The CDR3 spells CASTPRAYETQYF. CDR3 sequence (DNA): TGTGCCAGCACCCCTAGGGCATACGAGACCCAGTACTTC.

A note on this clonotype: This could be a read error, since a much larger clone is one nucleotide away. CDR3 in DNA: TGTGCCAGCAGTCTACGTCCCCATTACAATGAGCAGTTCTTC. It codes for CASSLRPHYNEQFF. V usage is TRBV6-2 or TRBV6-3 and J usage is TRBJ2-1; D unclear. The length of the CDR3 is 14 residues. In germline, CDR1 is MNHEY, CDR2 SVGEGT. Trimming left V 5 bases short and J 4 bases short, with 12 bases between.

This sequence joins TRBV6-5 and TRBJ1-3, with D maybe TRBD1 (6 bases). CDR3 size: 15 residues. Trimming took off 7 bases at V and 4 bases at J, with 17 bases between the two ends. The germline CDR1 and CDR2 sequences are MNHEY and SVGAGI. Written as DNA, the CDR3 is TGTGCCAGCACCCAAGAACAGGGCTCCGGAAACACCATATATTTT. Its translation: CASTQEQGSGNTIYF.

About this clonotype itself: This CDR3 is missing its conserved last phenylalanine or tryptophan, likely due to a read error. This chain uses TRBV11-2 with TRBJ2-7, with D maybe TRBD1 (6 bases). The CDR3 runs 14 residues. Germline V gives CDR1 SGHAT, CDR2 FQNNGV. DNA of the CDR3: TGTGCCAGCAGCTTAGAGCCAGGGGTGTACGGGCAGTACTCC. It encodes CASSLEPGVYGQYS.

This clonotype occurred many times. The CDR3 sequence is CASRTGSLVNEQFF. The CDR3 nucleotides are TGTGCCAGCAGGACAGGTTCATTGGTCAATGAGCAGTTCTTC. V is TRBV6-6 and J is TRBJ2-1; tentative D call: TRBD1 (6 bases). V lost 6 bases and J 6 bases, leaving 15 bases between the germline ends. The CDR3 totals 14 residues. CDR1 and CDR2 (germline): MNHNY, SVGAGI (reference sequence).

This clonotype has a handful of counts. The chain recombines TRBV13 with TRBJ2-7; possible D gene TRBD2, 6 bases. CDR3 length: 14 residues. Germline V gene sequence: CDR1 PRHDT, CDR2 FYEKMQ (reference sequence). V was pared by 1 base and J by 5 bases, with 12 bases between. The CDR3 region has the DNA TGTGCCAGCAGCTTAGTGAGTCTAGCGCACGAGCAGTACTTC. Translation: CASSLVSLAHEQYF.

This clonotype was detected a few times. The chain has TRBV6-2 or TRBV6-3 and TRBJ2-7; D may match TRBD1 or TRBD2 (5 bases each). The CDR3 contains 15 residues. Germline loops: CDR1 MNHEY, CDR2 SVGEGT. Deletions cut 7 bases from V and 6 bases from J, with 22 bases between. This chain's CDR3 is CASIWDRRKSSEQYF. The DNA for the CDR3 is TGTGCCAGCATCTGGGACCGTAGGAAGAGTAGCGAGCAGTACTTC.

There are many counts of this clonotype. The V gene is TRBV12-3 or TRBV12-4, the J gene TRBJ1-1, with TRBD1 matching over 9 bases. This CDR3 comprises 14 residues. V trimming: 6 bases; J trimming: 6 bases; junction bases outside the gene matches: 8. CDR3 residues: CASRSGQGWAEAFF. The CDR3 DNA reads as TGTGCCAGCAGGTCGGGACAGGGATGGGCTGAAGCTTTCTTT.

This clonotype came up a few times. This sequence joins TRBV2 and TRBJ2-7; tentative D call: TRBD2 (5 bases). CDR1 SNHLY and CDR2 FYNNEI come from the germline V gene. The length of the CDR3 is 12 residues. The ends were cut back, 5 bases at V and 5 bases at J, with 10 bases in the middle. The CDR3 loop reads CASSLTSNEQYF. CDR3 nucleotide sequence: TGTGCCAGCAGTCTAACTAGTAACGAGCAGTACTTC.

This clonotype was counted at least ten times. This chain uses TRBV6-2 or TRBV6-3 with TRBJ1-5; D perhaps matches TRBD1 (5 bases). This CDR3 contains 17 residues. In germline, CDR1 is MNHEY, CDR2 SVGEGT. V gave up 2 bases and J gave up 7 bases, with 21 bases separating them. The CDR3 loop reads CASSYIGGAERYQPQHF. The CDR3 nucleotides are TGTGCCAGCAGTTACATTGGTGGGGCAGAGCGTTACCAGCCCCAGCATTTT.

On this clonotype: With a much larger clone just one base away, this may be a read error. This chain links TRBV5-6 with TRBJ1-4, with TRBD1 matching 7 bases. Per the germline V gene, CDR1 is SGHDT and CDR2 is YYEEEE. CDR3 length: 15 amino acids. The CDR3 DNA is TGTGCCAGCAGCTTCGGACAGGCGGTAGACGAAAAACTGTTATTT. This gives the protein CASSFGQAVDEKLLF.

Worth noting for this clonotype: The junction departs from germline at one end; a sequencing error may be responsible. This chain joins TRBV12-3 or TRBV12-4 and TRBJ2-7, with unresolved D. CDR3 length: 13 amino acids. CDR3 sequence: CTSSYPGAYEQYF. DNA of the CDR3: TGTACCAGCAGTTACCCAGGAGCCTACGAGCAGTACTTC.

This clonotype came up once. This chain connects TRBV5-5 to TRBJ2-7; TRBD1 matches at 9 bases. With 1 base clipped from V and 3 bases from J, the junction kept 5 bases outside the gene matches. Germline values: CDR1 SGHKS, CDR2 YYEKEE (reference sequence). There are 15 residues in the CDR3. The chain's CDR3 is CASSLRTGVIYEQYF. Here the CDR3 DNA reads TGTGCCAGCAGCTTGCGGACAGGGGTTATCTACGAGCAGTACTTC.

The rearrangement uses TRBV11-2 and TRBJ2-2; TRBD1 is a possible D gene (6 bases). Germline CDR1 reads SGHAT; CDR2 reads FQNNGV. V shed 0 bases and J shed 8 bases, with 13 bases lying between them. The CDR3 is 15 residues long. CDR3 residues: CASSLDRGMPGELFF. The CDR3 DNA sequence: TGTGCCAGCAGCTTAGACAGGGGAATGCCAGGGGAGCTGTTTTTT. The full variable domain, its missing parts supplied by reference TRBV11-2 and TRBJ2-2, is EAGVAQSPRYKIIEKRQSVAFWCNPISGHATLYWYQQILGQGPKLLIQFQNNGVVDDSQLPKDRFSAERLKGVDSTLKIQPAKLEDSAVYLCASSLDRGMPGELFFGEGSRLTVL.

Details on this clonotype: A read error may explain this, as a much larger clone is one base away. The chain joins TRBV12-3 or TRBV12-4 to TRBJ2-4; D is undetermined. Trimming stripped 7 bases from V and 7 bases from J, with 26 bases between. CDR3 length: 17 residues. The CDR3 region is CASTFLPSPLTSNIQYF. CDR3 coding DNA: TGTGCCAGCACTTTTCTGCCGAGCCCACTAACCAGTAACATTCAGTACTTC.

Of note for this clonotype: This may stem from a read error, because a much larger clone lies one nucleotide away. The gene calls are TRBV12-3 or TRBV12-4 and TRBJ1-2, with TRBD1 as a possible D gene (6 bases). The CDR3 has 13 amino acids. CDR3 bases: TGTGCCAGCAGTTTACAATCAGGGGATGGCTACATCTTC. This translates into CASSLQSGDGYIF.

A note on this clonotype: Sequence at one end of the junction differs from germline and may be a read error. The rearrangement joins TRBV6-2 or TRBV6-3 to TRBJ2-2, with D maybe TRBD2 (6 bases). The germline gives CDR1 MNHEY, CDR2 SVGEGT. The CDR3 covers 14 residues. The CDR3 region is CANSYTVNTGGLFF. CDR3 DNA: TGTGCCAACAGTTACACAGTTAACACCGGGGGGCTGTTTTTT.

This clonotype has a count of ten or more. The chain recombines TRBV29-1 with TRBJ1-1, with D uncertain. In germline, CDR1 is SQVTM, CDR2 ANQGSEA. This CDR3 contains 13 residues. V dropped 4 bases and J dropped 0 bases, with 9 bases sitting between them. The DNA of the CDR3 is TGCAGCGTTGGCTTCGGCCTGAACACTGAAGCTTTCTTT. It specifies CSVGFGLNTEAFF.

Concerning this clonotype: This clone may be a read error of a much larger clone one base away. The gene calls are TRBV6-2 or TRBV6-3 and TRBJ2-1; D is unresolved. Germline V gene lookup returns CDR1 MNHEY and CDR2 SVGEGT. There are 17 residues in the CDR3. CDR3 sequence (DNA): TGTGCCAGCAGTTACGATCCCCGGCTACCTCGGATCAATGGGCAGTTCTTC. This codes for CASSYDPRLPRINGQFF.

As regards this clonotype: A read error may account for a junction end that differs from germline. This chain links TRBV11-1 with TRBJ2-1; 12 bases map to TRBD2. CDR3 size: 16 residues. Germline CDR1 is SGHAT and CDR2 is FQDESV (reference sequence). The CDR3: CDSSLGSSGRASEQFF. CDR3 sequence (DNA): TGTGACAGCAGCCTAGGCTCTAGCGGGAGGGCCTCTGAGCAGTTCTTC.

This chain connects TRBV4-1 to TRBJ2-1; 7 bases line up with TRBD2. The CDR3 totals 19 residues. V was clipped by 1 base and J by 6 bases; unmatched bases: 18. The germline V gene encodes CDR1 MGHRA and CDR2 YSYEKL. CDR3 coding DNA: TGCGCCAGCAGCCAAGCCCTTGGACTAGAGGGAGGAGGGTGCAATGAGCAGTTCTTC. Translated, it gives CASSQALGLEGGGCNEQFF.

A few counts support this clonotype. The CDR3 does not end in the conserved phenylalanine or tryptophan, so this is likely a read error. The chain carries TRBV11-1 and TRBJ2-7, with D possibly TRBD1 on 6 matching bases. CDR1 is SGHAT, CDR2 FQDESV, per germline (reference sequence). V was pared by 5 bases and J by 4 bases, with 12 bases between. The CDR3 totals 13 residues. The CDR3 spells CASSLGDKYEQYL. In DNA, the CDR3 is TGTGCCAGCAGCCTAGGGGACAAGTACGAGCAGTACCTC.

Comment on this clonotype: One junction end does not reproduce the germline sequence, and a read error may be involved. The gene calls are TRBV18 and TRBJ2-5; 7 nucleotides agree with TRBD2. The CDR3 has 13 residues. Germline V CDR1 and CDR2: KGHSH, LQKENI. CDR3 sequence reads: CAISPREFETQYF. CDR3 nucleotide sequence: TGTGCCATCTCACCGCGGGAGTTCGAGACCCAGTACTTC.

Remarks on this clonotype: The junction departs from the called germline gene at one end, perhaps through a read error. V and J are TRBV4-3 and TRBJ2-1, with unresolved D. The germline gives CDR1 LGHNA, CDR2 YSLEER. The CDR3 runs to 14 residues. The CDR3 loop is CASSQVGFYNEKFF. The CDR3 DNA is TGCGCCAGCAGCCAAGTGGGATTCTACAATGAGAAGTTCTTC.

The V and J genes are TRBV21-1 and TRBJ2-1; the table's TRBD1 call for D was not verified on the DNA. TRBV21-1 is marked as a pseudogene. CDR3 length: 19 amino acids. CDR3 nucleotides: TGTGCCAGCAGCGCCCCCCGTGTCCCCATAGCGGAAACCTACAATGAGCAGTTCTTC. Residues: CASSAPRVPIAETYNEQFF.